This T cell receptor (beta chain) was recorded in a study of control samples from healthy donors and cancer patients. The CDR3 is 17 residues long. CDR1 SNHLY and CDR2 FYNNEI come from the germline V gene. V lost 4 bases to trimming and J lost 3 bases; unmatched junction nucleotides: 12. Clones were sequenced by immunoSEQ multiplex PCR, and TCRdb holds only the in-frame ones, with some missing. Of about 140,000 clones in the sample, around 85% were seen once. The receptor was derived from a woman younger than 45 in good health. V and J are TRBV2 and TRBJ1-1; TRBD1 aligns across 9 bases. The sample was blood. CDR3 loop: CASSVRQGVPRDTEAFF. The CDR3 DNA reads TGTGCCAGCAGTGTCCGACAGGGGGTGCCGCGGGACACTGAAGCTTTCTTT.